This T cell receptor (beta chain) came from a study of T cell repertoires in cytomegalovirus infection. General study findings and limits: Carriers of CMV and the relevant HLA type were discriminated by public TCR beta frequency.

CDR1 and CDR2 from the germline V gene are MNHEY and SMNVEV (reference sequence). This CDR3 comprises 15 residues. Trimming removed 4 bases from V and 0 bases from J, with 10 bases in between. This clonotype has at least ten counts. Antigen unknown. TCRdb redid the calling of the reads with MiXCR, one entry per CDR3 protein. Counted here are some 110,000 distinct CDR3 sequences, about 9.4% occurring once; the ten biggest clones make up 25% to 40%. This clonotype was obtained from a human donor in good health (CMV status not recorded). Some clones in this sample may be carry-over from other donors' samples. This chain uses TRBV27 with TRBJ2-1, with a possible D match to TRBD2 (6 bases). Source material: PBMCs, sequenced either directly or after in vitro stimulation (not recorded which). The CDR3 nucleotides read TGTGCCAGCAGTTCCGGGACTGGCTCCTACAATGAGCAGTTCTTC. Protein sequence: CASSSGTGSYNEQFF.